Below, 9 T cell receptor beta chains from the same sample are listed, as sequenced in a study of T cell responses to AZD1222 COVID-19 vaccine. Measured with immunoSEQ multiplex PCR; TCRdb has only the in-frame clones, and not every one. The sample holds roughly 140,000 clones; roughly 93% are singletons and the top ten take less than 2%. The sequenced sample was peripheral blood, obtained 28 days after the second AZD1222 dose. The receptors derive from an adult who received the AZD1222 COVID-19 vaccine.

This chain joins TRBV18 and TRBJ2-5; 7 nucleotides match TRBD2. CDR1 is KGHSH, CDR2 LQKENI, per germline. The CDR3 is made up of 18 amino acids. J lost 3 bases, V lost 3 bases, and 16 bases had no gene match. The CDR3 coding sequence is TGTGCCAGCTCACCGTCTCGCGGGAGCTCGGCTATAAAAGAGACCCAGTACTTC. Translated: CASSPSRGSSAIKETQYF.

This clone appeared a single time. This chain links TRBV18 with TRBJ2-7; TRBD1 is a possible D gene (6 bases). The CDR3 is made up of 14 amino acids. V lost 2 bases and J 5 bases, leaving 13 bases between the germline ends. Germline V gene lookup returns CDR1 KGHSH and CDR2 LQKENI. The CDR3, as DNA: TGTGCCAGCTCACCAGTCTGGGGGCTGGACGAGCAGTACTTC. As protein: CASSPVWGLDEQYF.

The chain carries TRBV4-1 and TRBJ2-4; D is possibly TRBD1 or TRBD2 (6 bases each). Trimming cost V 4 bases and J 2 bases, with 21 bases left between them. The CDR3 contains 18 residues. The germline CDR1 and CDR2 sequences are MGHRA and YSYEKL. The CDR3 DNA follows: TGCGCCAGCAGCCCAACACCATCTCGGGGGCCGTCCAAAAACATTCAGTACTTC. Translation gives CASSPTPSRGPSKNIQYF.

This chain links TRBV5-5 with TRBJ1-5; D is perhaps TRBD1 (6 bases). CDR3 length equals 17 residues. Trimming removed 4 bases at V and 12 bases at J, with 29 bases between. CDR1 SGHKS and CDR2 YYEKEE come from the germline V gene (reference sequence). The CDR3 bases are TGTGCCAGCAGCCTCGGGACAACTTTTATCCCACTGCAGGGCCAGCATTTT. Translating it yields CASSLGTTFIPLQGQHF.

This chain links TRBV12-3 or TRBV12-4 with TRBJ1-2, with unresolved D. V dropped 1 base and J dropped 7 bases, with 7 bases sitting between them. The CDR3 consists of 12 residues. The CDR3 is CASSLEGFGYTF. The CDR3 DNA sequence: TGTGCCAGCAGTTTAGAAGGGTTTGGCTACACCTTC.

V usage is TRBV5-4 and J usage is TRBJ2-1; TRBD2 aligns across 12 bases. The CDR3 is 15 amino acids. Looked up from germline, CDR1 is SGHNT and CDR2 is YYREEE (reference sequence). The trim removed 5 bases at V and 6 bases at J, leaving 6 bases unmatched. CDR3 amino acids: CASSTGTSGLNEQFF. Here the CDR3 DNA reads TGTGCCAGCAGTACCGGGACTAGCGGGCTCAATGAGCAGTTCTTC.

V is TRBV5-1 and J is TRBJ1-1; 7 nucleotides line up with TRBD1. The germline CDR1 and CDR2 sequences are SGHRS and YFSETQ. The CDR3 totals 14 residues. V shed 1 base, J shed 4 bases, and the junction held 4 bases outside the gene matches. CDR3 loop: CASSLTGEITEAFF. CDR3 coding DNA: TGCGCCAGCAGCTTGACAGGGGAGATCACTGAAGCTTTCTTT.

The genes are TRBV3-1 (or the pseudogene TRBV3-2) and TRBJ2-1; tentatively, D is TRBD1 or TRBD2 (5 bases each). The length of the CDR3 is 15 residues. Trimming left V 5 bases short and J 2 bases short, with 13 bases between. The germline CDR1 and CDR2 sequences are LGHDT and YNNKEL (reference sequence). The CDR3 DNA sequence: TGTGCCAGCAGCTACGGGACGGACACCTACAATGAGCAGTTCTTC. It encodes CASSYGTDTYNEQFF.

This chain links TRBV5-6 with TRBJ1-5; D gene uncertain. The germline V gene has CDR1 SGHDT and CDR2 YYEEEE. The germline V and J ends were trimmed by 1 base and 7 bases, with 12 bases remaining between them. The length of the CDR3 is 14 residues. The chain's CDR3 is CASSLKGLLQPQHF. CDR3 bases: TGTGCCAGCAGCTTGAAAGGCCTATTGCAGCCCCAGCATTTT.